This TCR beta chain was recovered during a study of T cells in Graves' hyperthyroidism and ophthalmopathy. Findings of the study overall: Within blood appeared most thyroid clonotypes that had expanded above 0.001.

Trimming took 5 bases from V and 6 from J, leaving 14 bases between them. The CDR3 loop spans 14 amino acids. The germline CDR1 and CDR2 sequences are LNHDA and SQIVND (reference sequence). Concerning this clonotype itself: Its antigen remains unidentified.

TCR beta CDR3 regions were amplified from RNA. First-round RT-PCR of the TCR CDR3 relied on the HTBI primer set. TCRdb re-analysed the multiplex PCR reads in MiXCR, keeping a single row per CDR3 protein. The sample carries 500,000 to 600,000 distinct CDR3 sequences, 40% to 55% recorded once. With a duration under 2 months, the hyperthyroidism was newly diagnosed in patients aged 18 to 65. Uncontrolled infection, other autoimmune disease, pregnancy or lactation led to exclusion. Clinical symptoms, serum thyroxine and TRAb, thyroid ultrasound and orbital computed tomography were used for the diagnoses.

The sequenced sample was peripheral blood or thyroid tissue (not recorded which). The clonotype comes from a woman aged 18-35 years with Graves' hyperthyroidism. The chain combines TRBV19 with TRBJ2-1; tentative D call: TRBD2 (6 bases). The CDR3 DNA reads as TGTGCCAGTAGTTACGGGACTTCTACCAATGAGCAGTTCTTC. Its translation: CASSYGTSTNEQFF.